These 31 T cell receptor beta chains share one sample of origin, sequenced in a study of blood T cell repertoires in COVID-19. Profiling relied on immunoSEQ multiplex PCR, and the TCRdb table lists in-frame clones only, not all of them. The sample lists 390,000 or so clones, nearly 90% occurring once. Sequenced material: peripheral blood. These receptor sequences come from a man between 18 and 35 years old with active or convalescent COVID-19.

As regards this clone: Other nucleotide sequences in the sample specify the same CDR3. The gene calls are TRBV29-1 and TRBJ2-5; 9 bases map to TRBD1. V lost 3 bases, J lost 5 bases, and 4 bases stayed unmatched. Germline-derived CDR1 and CDR2 are SQVTM and ANQGSEA. This CDR3 spans 13 amino acids. Written as DNA, the CDR3 is TGCAGCGTTGAGGGACAGGGTGGCGAGACCCAGTACTTC. Translation: CSVEGQGGETQYF.

This chain connects TRBV19 to TRBJ2-1, with 13 bases matching TRBD2. Trimming removed 4 bases from V and 9 bases from J; junction bases left unmatched: 6. Germline V gene data show CDR1 as LNHDA and CDR2 as SQIVND (reference sequence). The length of the CDR3 is 15 residues. The chain's CDR3 is CASSTGLAGAGEQFF. CDR3 nucleotides: TGTGCCAGTAGTACAGGACTAGCGGGAGCGGGTGAGCAGTTCTTC.

The rearrangement uses TRBV6-5 and TRBJ1-2; a weak D match, TRBD1 (5 bases). Germline V gene sequence: CDR1 MNHEY, CDR2 SVGAGI. The V gene lost 2 bases and the J gene lost 6 bases, with 13 bases spanning the gap. The CDR3 covers 14 residues. This CDR3 reads CASSYGGTMDGYTF. The CDR3 DNA is TGTGCCAGCAGTTACGGGGGGACTATGGATGGCTACACCTTC.

This CDR3 is CASSLVGGRGTDTQYF. The CDR3 DNA is TGTGCCAGCAGCTTGGTCGGGGGGCGGGGCACAGATACGCAGTATTTT. The chain recombines TRBV5-5 with TRBJ2-3, with D perhaps matching TRBD2 (7 bases). CDR1 and CDR2 from the germline V gene are SGHKS and YYEKEE (reference sequence). There are 16 residues in the CDR3. V lost 0 bases and J lost 1, with 12 bases in between.

V is TRBV25-1 and J is TRBJ1-2, with 7 bases aligning to TRBD1. Germline V CDR1 and CDR2: MGHDK, SYGVNS. This CDR3 comprises 16 residues. V shed 7 bases, J shed 1 base, and the junction held 12 bases outside the gene matches. CDR3 protein: CASTPHGTDHNYGYTF. CDR3 sequence (DNA): TGTGCCAGCACCCCCCACGGGACAGACCATAACTATGGCTACACCTTC.

This chain joins TRBV10-2 and TRBJ1-5; D not resolved. This CDR3 region has 13 residues. Trimming took 5 bases from V and 9 from J, leaving 14 bases between them. The germline CDR1 and CDR2 sequences are WSHSY and SAAADI. The CDR3 bases are TGCGCCAGCAGTCTCATCGGGGATGGGCCCCAGCATTTT. It codes for CASSLIGDGPQHF.

This clone was counted a single time. V is TRBV29-1 and J is TRBJ2-7, with 7 bases lining up with TRBD2. Germline V gene lookup returns CDR1 SQVTM and CDR2 ANQGSEA. The CDR3 spans 13 residues. V was pared by 2 bases and J by 7 bases, with 8 bases of the junction left unmatched. CDR3 residues: CSVESSGRWEQYF. The CDR3 nucleotides are TGCAGCGTTGAATCTAGCGGAAGATGGGAGCAGTACTTC.

In its sample, this clone was seen once. V gene TRBV6-5 combines with J gene TRBJ1-6, with no clear D. V was shortened by 5 bases and J by 7 bases, with 15 bases between the two germline ends. The CDR3 has 15 residues. Per germline, CDR1 MNHEY and CDR2 SVGAGI. The DNA of the CDR3 is TGTGCCAGCAGTCGGACCTTAGCGGGGAATTCACCCCTCCACTTT. It yields the protein CASSRTLAGNSPLHF.

The rearrangement uses TRBV6-6 and TRBJ2-7; 15 bases are shared with TRBD2. Per germline, CDR1 MNHNY and CDR2 SVGAGI (reference sequence). This CDR3 has 16 residues. The junction had 7 bases not matched to a gene; V was cut back by 4 bases and J by 6 bases. CDR3 DNA sequence: TGTGCCAGCAGTTTTCTCGGACTAGCGGGAGGGGGCGAGCAGTACTTC. It codes for CASSFLGLAGGGEQYF.

The V and J genes are TRBV24-1 and TRBJ2-1; the match to TRBD2 covers 12 bases. CDR3 size: 14 residues. Per germline, CDR1 KGHDR and CDR2 SFDVKD. V was clipped by 9 bases and J by 9 bases; unmatched bases: 8. The CDR3 nucleotides read TGTGCCACCGGGCTAGCGGGGGGGCCGGGTGAGCAGTTCTTC. Amino acid sequence: CATGLAGGPGEQFF.

The chain is built from TRBV7-2 and TRBJ2-3, with 9 bases fitting TRBD2. CDR3 length: 18 residues. The V gene end was trimmed by 2 bases and the J gene end by 0 bases; junction bases not matched to a gene: 9. The germline V gene has CDR1 SGHTA and CDR2 FQGNSA. The CDR3, as DNA: TGTGCCAGCAGCTTAACGCGGGGGGGCCTCTTGAGCACAGATACGCAGTATTTT. Translation: CASSLTRGGLLSTDTQYF. Full variable domain (outside the CDR3, taken from reference TRBV7-2 and TRBJ2-3): GAGVSQSPSNKVTEKGKDVELRCDPISGHTALYWYRQSLGQGLEFLIYFQGNSAPDKSGLPSDRFSAERTGGSVSTLTIQRTQQEDSAVYLCASSLTRGGLLSTDTQYFGPGTRLTVL.

The chain employs TRBV4-3 and TRBJ2-3; 8 bases agree with TRBD1. The trim removed 0 bases at V and 10 bases at J, leaving 6 bases unmatched. Per the germline V gene, CDR1 is LGHNA and CDR2 is YSLEER. The CDR3 covers 14 residues. The CDR3 protein is CASSQEGQGMAQYF. In DNA form, the CDR3 reads TGCGCCAGCAGCCAAGAAGGACAGGGAATGGCGCAGTATTTT.

The chain recombines TRBV6-1 with TRBJ2-1, with a possible D match to TRBD1 (6 bases). V was trimmed by 0 bases and J by 5 bases, leaving 8 bases between them. Germline CDR1 and CDR2: MNHNS and SASEGT. The CDR3 contains 14 residues. DNA of the CDR3: TGTGCCAGCAGTGAAGCAGGGACACACAATGAGCAGTTCTTC. Protein: CASSEAGTHNEQFF.

The rearrangement joins TRBV19 to TRBJ2-7; D possibly corresponds to TRBD1 (5 bases). The CDR3 has 15 residues. The germline CDR1 and CDR2 sequences are LNHDA and SQIVND (reference sequence). V was cut by 4 bases and J by 3 bases, with 16 bases left in between. The CDR3: CASSKSRGGGYEQYF. CDR3 coding DNA: TGTGCCAGTAGTAAAAGTAGGGGTGGCGGCTACGAGCAGTACTTC.

The chain couples TRBV7-6 to TRBJ2-5; the match to TRBD2 covers 8 bases. Germline CDR1 SGHVS, CDR2 FNYEAQ. The CDR3 length is 14 residues. Germline trimming cut 3 bases from V and 3 bases from J; bases unmatched to any gene: 3. CDR3 coding DNA: TGTGCCAGCAGCTTCGGCGGGGGGAAAGAGACCCAGTACTTC. Translation gives CASSFGGGKETQYF.

The chain links TRBV11-3 to TRBJ2-7, with D maybe TRBD2 (6 bases). V was cut by 1 base and J by 7 bases, with 17 bases left in between. Germline V gene sequence: CDR1 SGHNT, CDR2 YENEEA. CDR3 length: 15 residues. The CDR3 sequence is CASSLGSGDLGEQYF. CDR3 nucleotides: TGTGCCAGCAGCTTAGGGTCGGGAGATCTTGGAGAGCAGTACTTC.

V usage is TRBV28 and J usage is TRBJ2-7; D not resolved. Trimming stripped 3 bases from V and 4 bases from J, with 10 bases between. This CDR3 is built from 13 residues. CDR1 is MDHEN and CDR2 is SYDVKM in the germline V gene. In nucleotides, the CDR3 is TGTGCCAGCAGTTTGAGGAGTTGGTACGAGCAGTACTTC. Translating gives CASSLRSWYEQYF. The full variable domain, rest sourced from reference TRBV28 and TRBJ2-7, is DVKVTQSSRYLVKRTGEKVFLECVQDMDHENMFWYRQDPGLGLRLIYFSYDVKMKEKGDIPEGYSVSREKKERFSLILESASTNQTSMYLCASSLRSWYEQYFGPGTRLTVT.

CDR3 protein: CASVWENYGYTF. The CDR3 DNA is TGTGCCAGTGTTTGGGAGAACTATGGCTACACCTTC. The J gene is TRBJ1-2, the V gene TRBV19; D is unresolved. Germline CDR1 reads LNHDA; CDR2 reads SQIVND (reference sequence). Trimming removed 8 bases from V and 2 bases from J, with 9 bases in between. The CDR3 is 12 amino acids.

The V call is TRBV7-9, the J call TRBJ1-2; D remains unclear. Per germline, CDR1 SEHNR and CDR2 FQNEAQ (reference sequence). V gave up 4 bases and J gave up 0 bases, with 9 bases separating them. CDR3 length equals 14 residues. In nucleotides, the CDR3 is TGTGCCAGCAGCTCATGGAGTCCTAACTATGGCTACACCTTC. Encoded protein: CASSSWSPNYGYTF.

The V call is TRBV6-1, the J call TRBJ1-2; TRBD1 aligns across 11 bases. CDR3 length: 15 residues. V was pared by 1 base and J by 5 bases, with 3 bases of the junction left unmatched. Germline V gene sequence: CDR1 MNHNS, CDR2 SASEGT. CDR3 sequence reads: CASSEGGQGVYGYTF. CDR3 DNA sequence: TGTGCCAGCAGTGAAGGGGGACAGGGGGTTTATGGCTACACCTTC.

The rearrangement joins TRBV28 to TRBJ2-1, with TRBD2 matching over 9 bases. Germline trimming cut 3 bases from V and 8 bases from J; bases unmatched to any gene: 2. The CDR3 is 13 residues long. Germline CDR1 is MDHEN and CDR2 is SYDVKM. The CDR3 nucleotides read TGTGCCAGCAGTTTGGGACTAGCCTATGAGCAGTTCTTC. Translation gives CASSLGLAYEQFF.

The chain joins TRBV4-1 to TRBJ2-3, with TRBD1 as a possible D gene (5 bases). V lost 3 bases, J lost 2 bases, and 12 bases lay in between. The CDR3 extends over 15 amino acids. CDR1 is MGHRA and CDR2 is YSYEKL in the germline V gene. Here the CDR3 DNA reads TGCGCCAGCAGCCACCCACAGGATTCCACAGATACGCAGTATTTT. Translation gives CASSHPQDSTDTQYF.

V gene TRBV15 combines with J gene TRBJ1-4; TRBD1 aligns across 9 bases. The germline V gene has CDR1 LNHNV and CDR2 YYDKDF (reference sequence). V dropped 0 bases and J dropped 4; count of bases not matched to a gene: 12. This CDR3 is 19 amino acids long. The CDR3 here is CATSRDPDRTGAINEKLFF. The DNA for the CDR3 is TGTGCCACCAGCAGAGATCCGGATCGGACAGGGGCGATTAATGAAAAACTGTTTTTT. Supplemented by reference TRBV15 and TRBJ1-4, the full variable domain reads DAMVIQNPRYQVTQFGKPVTLSCSQTLNHNVMYWYQQKSSQAPKLLFHYYDKDFNNEADTPDNFQSRRPNTSFCFLDIRSPGLGDTAMYLCATSRDPDRTGAINEKLFFGSGTQLSVL.

Note on this clone: Other DNA sequences in the same sample also yield this CDR3. The chain has TRBV9 and TRBJ1-1; D remains ambiguous. The CDR3 has 14 residues. The V end lost 0 bases, the J end lost 0 bases, and 6 bases lay between the germline ends. Germline CDR1 and CDR2: SGDLS and YYNGEE. The CDR3 reads CASSVGALNTEAFF. The CDR3 DNA follows: TGTGCCAGCAGCGTAGGGGCATTGAACACTGAAGCTTTCTTT.

The chain joins TRBV28 to TRBJ2-3, with 9 bases that match TRBD2. The CDR3 sequence is 17 residues long. Germline assignment: CDR1 MDHEN and CDR2 SYDVKM. The V gene end was trimmed by 5 bases and the J gene end by 0 bases; junction bases not matched to a gene: 9. The DNA for the CDR3 is TGTGCCAGCAGTCCCCCCAAGCGGGAGGTCAGCACAGATACGCAGTATTTT. Its protein product is CASSPPKREVSTDTQYF.

The V and J genes are TRBV11-2 and TRBJ2-2; perhaps TRBD2 as D (6 bases). Germline lookup yields CDR1 SGHAT and CDR2 FQNNGV. Trimming pared 6 bases from V and 7 bases from J, leaving 18 bases between. The CDR3 is made up of 15 amino acids. The CDR3 sequence: CASRPGGGPHGELFF. CDR3 DNA sequence: TGTGCCAGCAGACCTGGTGGAGGGCCTCACGGGGAGCTGTTTTTT.

The chain links TRBV28 to TRBJ1-1, with D possibly matching TRBD1 (5 bases). This CDR3 region has 13 residues. V lost 7 bases and J 3 bases, leaving 12 bases between the germline ends. Germline V gene sequence: CDR1 MDHEN, CDR2 SYDVKM. DNA for the CDR3: TGTGCCAGCAAGGTCGAAGGGGACACTGAAGCTTTCTTT. Translating gives CASKVEGDTEAFF.

The V call is TRBV28, the J call TRBJ1-6; tentatively, D is TRBD1 (5 bases). In germline, CDR1 is MDHEN, CDR2 SYDVKM. The CDR3 has 15 amino acids. Trimming removed 3 bases from V and 8 bases from J, with 14 bases in between. CDR3 DNA sequence: TGTGCCAGCAGTTTGTCAGGCAAGGGGTATTCACCCCTCCACTTT. This sequence encodes CASSLSGKGYSPLHF.

The chain has TRBV6-5 and TRBJ1-2; D is perhaps TRBD1 (5 bases). V gave up 3 bases and J gave up 4 bases, with 12 bases separating them. CDR1 MNHEY and CDR2 SVGAGI come from the germline V gene. The CDR3 runs 14 residues. In DNA, the CDR3 is TGTGCCAGCAGTTATCGGGGGGAAGGCTATGGCTACACCTTC. Translating it yields CASSYRGEGYGYTF.

The chain uses TRBV7-2 and TRBJ1-5, with 7 bases fitting TRBD1. Per the germline V gene, CDR1 is SGHTA and CDR2 is FQGNSA. V was clipped by 2 bases and J by 5 bases; unmatched bases: 6. The CDR3 consists of 15 residues. The CDR3 nucleotides are TGTGCCAGCAGCTTATCAGGGGGAAGTGATCAGCCCCAGCATTTT. Encoded protein: CASSLSGGSDQPQHF.

This clone was detected ten times or more. The chain carries TRBV4-3 and TRBJ1-6, with 7 nucleotides matching TRBD1. This CDR3 contains 15 residues. CDR1 is LGHNA, CDR2 YSLEER, per germline. With V trimmed by 0 bases and J by 7 bases, 3 bases remained unmatched. The DNA of the CDR3 is TGCGCCAGCAGCCAAGAGGACAGGAGCAATTCACCCCTCCACTTT. As protein: CASSQEDRSNSPLHF.